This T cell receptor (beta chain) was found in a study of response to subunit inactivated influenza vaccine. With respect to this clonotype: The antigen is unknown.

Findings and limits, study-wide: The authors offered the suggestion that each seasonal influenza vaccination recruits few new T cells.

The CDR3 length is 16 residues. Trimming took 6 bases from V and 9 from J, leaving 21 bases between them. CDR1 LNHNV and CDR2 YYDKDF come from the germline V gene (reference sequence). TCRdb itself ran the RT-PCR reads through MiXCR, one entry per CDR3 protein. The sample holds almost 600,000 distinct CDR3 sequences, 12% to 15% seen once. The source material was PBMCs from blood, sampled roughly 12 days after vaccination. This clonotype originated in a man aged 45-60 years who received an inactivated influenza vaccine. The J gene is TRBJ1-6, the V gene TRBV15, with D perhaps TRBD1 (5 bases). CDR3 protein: CATSREFPRGSSPLHF. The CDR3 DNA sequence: TGTGCCACCAGTCGAGAATTCCCCCGGGGGAGTTCACCCCTCCACTTT.